These 19 T cell receptor beta chains were all obtained from the same sample, sequenced in a study of CD8+ T cells in alopecia areata. Sequencing used cDNA as its template, made by extracting RNA and reverse transcribing it. Data came from immunoSEQ multiplex PCR; TCRdb stores just in-frame clones and leaves some out. The data contain under 300,000 clones, 60% of them singletons. Documented treatment: oral pan-JAK inhibitor, 5-10 mg twice daily. This sample comprised CD4+ T cells sorted from blood, obtained around week 54, from a patient treated with tofacitinib. The origin of the receptors is a human donor with alopecia areata.

This rearrangement joins TRBV6-6 to TRBJ2-4; D may be TRBD1 (6 bases). The V end was cut by 8 bases, the J end by 1 base, with 15 bases between. The germline V gene has CDR1 MNHNY and CDR2 SVGAGI (reference sequence). The CDR3 is 15 residues long. The CDR3 sequence: CASGALGQAKNIQYF. CDR3 in DNA: TGTGCCAGCGGTGCCCTCGGACAGGCCAAAAACATTCAGTACTTC.

The chain couples TRBV29-1 to TRBJ1-2, with D possibly being TRBD1 (6 bases). The CDR3 consists of 15 residues. With 1 base removed from V and 4 bases from J, the gap between germline ends came to 16 bases. Germline lookup yields CDR1 SQVTM and CDR2 ANQGSEA. In nucleotides, the CDR3 is TGCAGCGTTGAAGGCGGGGGCCAGATCTTCTATGGCTACACCTTC. Its protein is CSVEGGGQIFYGYTF.

The chain has TRBV4-1 and TRBJ1-5; 7 bases align to TRBD1. V was pared by 5 bases and J by 10 bases, with 8 bases of the junction left unmatched. Germline lookup yields CDR1 MGHRA and CDR2 YSYEKL. CDR3 size: 13 residues. CDR3 region: CASSFDHRGPQHF. Here the CDR3 DNA reads TGCGCCAGCAGCTTCGATCACAGGGGCCCCCAGCATTTT.

This clone was counted a few times. Sequence at one end of the junction differs from germline and may be a read error. The rearrangement links TRBV7-9 to TRBJ2-1, with unresolved D. The CDR3 spans 9 residues. Germline V gives CDR1 SEHNR, CDR2 FQNEAQ (reference sequence). DNA of the CDR3: TGTGCCAGCAGCTTTGAGGAGTTCTTC. Amino acid sequence: CASSFEEFF.

The V call is TRBV7-3, the J call TRBJ2-2; D remains ambiguous. V was clipped by 5 bases and J by 7 bases, with 8 bases between them. This CDR3 is 12 amino acids long. Germline V CDR1 and CDR2: SGHTA, FQGTGA. CDR3 amino acids: CASSPANGELFF. The CDR3 nucleotides are TGTGCCAGCAGCCCGGCGAACGGGGAGCTGTTTTTT.

This clone was observed a few times. This chain links TRBV7-3 with TRBJ2-6; D might be TRBD1 (6 bases). The CDR3 runs to 15 residues. The germline gives CDR1 SGHTA, CDR2 FQGTGA. Deletions cut 5 bases from V and 0 bases from J, with 8 bases between. CDR3 residues: CASSRQVSGANVLTF. The DNA for the CDR3 is TGTGCCAGCAGCCGACAGGTCTCTGGGGCCAACGTCCTGACTTTC. Full variable domain (remainder filled in from reference TRBV7-3 and TRBJ2-6): GAGVSQTPSNKVTEKGKYVELRCDPISGHTALYWYRQSLGQGPEFLIYFQGTGAADDSGLPNDRFFAVRPEGSVSTLKIQRTERGDSAVYLCASSRQVSGANVLTFGAGSRLTVL.

The genes are TRBV5-1 and TRBJ1-5; 10 nucleotides align to TRBD1. Germline-derived CDR1 and CDR2 are SGHRS and YFSETQ. The CDR3 contains 16 residues. V dropped 2 bases and J dropped 5; count of bases not matched to a gene: 7. This chain's CDR3 is CASSLGDRGGDQPQHF. The CDR3 bases are TGCGCCAGCAGCTTAGGGGACAGGGGAGGCGATCAGCCCCAGCATTTT.

The chain carries TRBV28 and TRBJ2-2, with D uncertain. This CDR3 contains 12 residues. V lost 6 bases, J lost 5 bases, and 7 bases lay in between. Per the germline V gene, CDR1 is MDHEN and CDR2 is SYDVKM. The CDR3 reads CASRTHTGELFF. The CDR3 coding sequence is TGTGCCAGCAGAACACATACCGGGGAGCTGTTTTTT.

This clone was counted between two and nine times. This rearrangement joins TRBV18 to TRBJ2-1; D gene ambiguous. Germline V CDR1 and CDR2: KGHSH, LQKENI. The CDR3 runs 14 residues. V lost 4 bases and J 2 bases, leaving 9 bases between the germline ends. The CDR3 region has the DNA TGTGCCAGCTCACGGACGGGCACCTACAATGAGCAGTTCTTC. Translated: CASSRTGTYNEQFF.

The gene calls are TRBV6-1 and TRBJ1-1; D not certain. This CDR3 comprises 14 residues. V lost 5 bases, J lost 1 base, and 11 bases lay in between. Germline V CDR1 and CDR2: MNHNS, SASEGT. The CDR3 loop reads CASSPSLTNTEAFF. For the CDR3, the DNA is TGTGCCAGCAGTCCGTCACTCACGAACACTGAAGCTTTCTTT.

This sequence joins TRBV9 and TRBJ2-3; D gene uncertain. Germline lookup yields CDR1 SGDLS and CDR2 YYNGEE. The CDR3 extends over 12 amino acids. Trimming pared 3 bases from V and 2 bases from J, leaving 4 bases between. This CDR3 reads CASSADTDTQYF. DNA of the CDR3: TGTGCCAGCAGCGCGGACACAGATACGCAGTATTTT.

This clone was observed a few times. The chain carries TRBV9 and TRBJ2-7; D remains ambiguous. Between the trimmed V and J ends, which lost 0 bases and 7 bases, there was a span of 8 bases. CDR1 SGDLS and CDR2 YYNGEE come from the germline V gene. The CDR3 covers 12 residues. CDR3 in DNA: TGTGCCAGCAGCGTAGATTTGGGGGAGCAGTACTTC. Protein: CASSVDLGEQYF.

V usage is TRBV30 and J usage is TRBJ2-3, with D tentatively TRBD2 (5 bases). Per the germline V gene, CDR1 is GTSNPN and CDR2 is SVGIG (reference sequence). V lost 0 bases, J lost 0 bases, and 10 bases lay in between. There are 15 residues in the CDR3. The CDR3 spells CAWSVGGGSTDTQYF. The CDR3, as DNA: TGTGCCTGGAGTGTAGGAGGCGGGAGCACAGATACGCAGTATTTT.

J is TRBJ1-3 and V is TRBV29-1, with TRBD1 as a possible D gene (5 bases). Germline V gives CDR1 SQVTM, CDR2 ANQGSEA. The V gene lost 8 bases and the J gene lost 4 bases, with 12 bases spanning the gap. The length of the CDR3 is 12 residues. CDR3 in amino acids: CSRGEDGNTIYF. DNA of the CDR3: TGCAGCCGAGGGGAGGACGGAAACACCATATATTTT.

A remark on this clone: The sample contains more than one DNA sequence encoding this CDR3. The chain couples TRBV30 to TRBJ1-2, with D hard to call. Germline loops: CDR1 GTSNPN, CDR2 SVGIG (reference sequence). The CDR3 runs 11 residues. Trimming removed 0 bases at V and 3 bases at J, with 2 bases between. The CDR3 nucleotides read TGTGCCTGGAGTGTTGACTATGGCTACACCTTC. Encoded protein: CAWSVDYGYTF.

This rearrangement joins TRBV2 to TRBJ2-1, with D perhaps TRBD1 or TRBD2 (5 bases each). V lost 8 bases and J 3 bases, leaving 14 bases between the germline ends. This CDR3 has 14 amino acids. Per germline, CDR1 SNHLY and CDR2 FYNNEI. CDR3 in DNA: TGTGCCAGCGGGGGACGGATGTACTACAATGAGCAGTTCTTC. This translates into CASGGRMYYNEQFF.

This chain uses TRBV27 with TRBJ1-2, with unresolved D. V was clipped by 4 bases and J by 3 bases, with 9 bases between them. CDR3 length: 13 residues. The germline gives CDR1 MNHEY, CDR2 SMNVEV (reference sequence). The CDR3 sequence: CASSSPGDYGYTF. In nucleotides, the CDR3 is TGTGCCAGCAGTTCCCCCGGAGACTATGGCTACACCTTC.

The V gene is TRBV30, the J gene TRBJ2-3; D not certain. Trimming removed 4 bases from V and 4 bases from J, with 9 bases in between. Germline-derived CDR1 and CDR2 are GTSNPN and SVGIG (reference sequence). The CDR3 sequence is 12 residues long. CDR3 protein: CAWTRLADTQYF. The DNA of the CDR3 is TGTGCCTGGACTCGACTCGCAGATACGCAGTATTTT.

V gene TRBV6-5 combines with J gene TRBJ2-2; tentative D call: TRBD1 (6 bases). The CDR3 sequence is 13 residues long. Trimming took off 7 bases at V and 4 bases at J, with 10 bases between the two ends. Germline lookup yields CDR1 MNHEY and CDR2 SVGAGI. The CDR3 is CASNLGGTGELFF. The CDR3, as DNA: TGTGCCAGCAACCTAGGGGGCACCGGGGAGCTGTTTTTT.